A single sample gave rise to the 16 T cell receptor beta chains below, sequenced in a study of T-cell memory formation after mild COVID-19. MiXCR, applied by TCRdb to the 5' RACE reads, yields one record per CDR3 protein. Of a few hundred thousand distinct CDR3 sequences in the sample, approximately 21% were seen once. Sequenced: PBMCs or a T cell subset sorted from them (not recorded which). The receptors were sampled from an adult woman who had mild COVID-19 (a few samples of this study predate the infection). Cell type and time point are not known.

This clonotype was found a few times. The V gene is TRBV29-1, the J gene TRBJ2-1, with D unresolved. This CDR3 has 10 amino acids. Trimming stripped 4 bases from V and 7 bases from J, with 5 bases between. Germline CDR1 SQVTM, CDR2 ANQGSEA. This CDR3 is CSVGPNEQFF. DNA of the CDR3: TGCAGCGTTGGGCCTAATGAGCAGTTCTTC.

The chain's CDR3 is CASSLGGASETQYF. CDR3 bases: TGTGCCAGCAGCTTGGGGGGGGCCTCAGAGACCCAGTACTTC. The chain employs TRBV7-2 and TRBJ2-5, with TRBD2 as a possible D gene (7 bases). CDR1 and CDR2 (germline): SGHTA, FQGNSA. V dropped 3 bases and J dropped 4 bases, with 12 bases sitting between them. The CDR3 extends over 14 amino acids.

V and J are TRBV6-2 or TRBV6-3 and TRBJ2-1; TRBD2 agrees at 10 bases. The CDR3 covers 13 residues. After removal of 11 bases from V and 3 bases from J, the junction contained 4 bases not matched to a gene. CDR1 MNHEY and CDR2 SVGEGT come from the germline V gene. The DNA for the CDR3 is TGTGCCGTACGGACTAGCGGCTACAATGAGCAGTTCTTC. Its translation: CAVRTSGYNEQFF.

This clonotype was seen more than once but under ten times. The chain uses TRBV28 and TRBJ2-7, with TRBD1 identical over 8 bases. CDR3 size: 14 residues. In germline, CDR1 is MDHEN, CDR2 SYDVKM. J was trimmed by 4 bases and V by 8 bases; bases with no gene match: 10. For the CDR3, the DNA is TGTGCCAGCCACCGGACAGGGAGAGAATACGAGCAGTACTTC. Translating gives CASHRTGREYEQYF.

This clonotype was detected once. The rearrangement uses TRBV18 and TRBJ1-3, with D possibly being TRBD1 (5 bases). The CDR3 totals 16 residues. Trimming pared 4 bases from V and 0 bases from J, leaving 13 bases between. Germline assignment: CDR1 KGHSH and CDR2 LQKENI. The CDR3 DNA sequence: TGTGCCAGCTCACGCGGGACTGAGAGCTCTGGAAACACCATATATTTT. It translates to CASSRGTESSGNTIYF.

The V and J genes are TRBV10-3 and TRBJ2-7, with D unclear. CDR1 and CDR2 from the germline V gene are ENHRY and SYGVKD. The length of the CDR3 is 15 residues. With 6 bases removed from V and 0 bases from J, the gap between germline ends came to 15 bases. CDR3 sequence reads: CAIRSSSGSSYEQYF. CDR3 in DNA: TGTGCCATCAGATCCTCTTCGGGTAGCTCCTACGAGCAGTACTTC.

This clonotype turned up a few times. The rearrangement uses TRBV14 and TRBJ1-1; D uncertain. Trimming removed 1 base from V and 12 bases from J, with 12 bases in between. Germline lookup yields CDR1 SGHDN and CDR2 FVKESK. The CDR3 sequence is 12 residues long. The CDR3 coding sequence is TGTGCCAGCAGCCAAGGCGGTTATCGTACTTTCTTT. Protein product: CASSQGGYRTFF.

The rearrangement links TRBV18 to TRBJ2-4; D might be TRBD1 (6 bases). Germline V lookup: CDR1 KGHSH, CDR2 LQKENI. V gave up 0 bases and J gave up 0 bases, with 12 bases separating them. The length of the CDR3 is 17 residues. This CDR3 is CASSPPQGLGAKNIQYF. CDR3 sequence (DNA): TGTGCCAGCTCACCACCGCAGGGGTTGGGAGCCAAAAACATTCAGTACTTC. The full variable domain, its missing parts supplied by reference TRBV18 and TRBJ2-4, is NAGVMQNPRHLVRRRGQEARLRCSPMKGHSHVYWYRQLPEEGLKFMVYLQKENIIDESGMPKERFSAEFPKEGPSILRIQQVVRGDSAAYFCASSPPQGLGAKNIQYFGAGTRLSVL.

The V call is TRBV27, the J call TRBJ2-1; D not resolved. The CDR3 length is 14 residues. Between the trimmed V and J ends, which lost 8 bases and 0 bases, there was a span of 11 bases. From germline, CDR1 is MNHEY and CDR2 SMNVEV (reference sequence). In DNA, the CDR3 is TGTGCCAGCTCCCGGTTGAACTCCTACAATGAGCAGTTCTTC. Translation gives CASSRLNSYNEQFF.

The chain carries TRBV6-5 and TRBJ1-5; D is unresolved. The germline V gene encodes CDR1 MNHEY and CDR2 SVGAGI. The length of the CDR3 is 15 residues. The V end was cut by 6 bases, the J end by 6 bases, with 18 bases between. In DNA, the CDR3 is TGTGCCAGCAGACCTCAAGGGTCCGGAGGTCAGCCCCAGCATTTT. Its translation: CASRPQGSGGQPQHF.

The chain recombines TRBV5-1 with TRBJ2-5; the match to TRBD1 covers 7 bases. CDR1 SGHRS and CDR2 YFSETQ come from the germline V gene. V gave up 7 bases and J gave up 2 bases; unmatched junction bases: 5. The CDR3 consists of 13 residues. The CDR3 region is CASGLQGQETQYF. CDR3 in DNA: TGCGCCAGCGGATTACAGGGGCAAGAGACCCAGTACTTC.

In its sample, this clonotype was seen a few times. V gene TRBV5-1 combines with J gene TRBJ2-1; the D is unclear. With 0 bases removed from V and 4 bases from J, the gap between germline ends came to 11 bases. Germline CDR1 SGHRS, CDR2 YFSETQ. The CDR3 is 15 amino acids. The CDR3 coding sequence is TGCGCCAGCAGCTTGGCGGGCTACACTTACAATGAGCAGTTCTTC. Translation: CASSLAGYTYNEQFF.

The chain couples TRBV12-3 or TRBV12-4 to TRBJ2-5; tentatively, D is TRBD2 (6 bases). This CDR3 is 15 amino acids long. The ends were cut back, 7 bases at V and 2 bases at J, with 17 bases in the middle. Here the CDR3 reads CASNFGGLEQETQYF. CDR3 nucleotide sequence: TGTGCCAGCAATTTCGGGGGATTGGAACAAGAGACCCAGTACTTC.

The gene calls are TRBV7-8 and TRBJ2-1; 14 bases line up with TRBD2. CDR1 and CDR2 (germline): SGHVS, FQNEAQ. The CDR3 consists of 16 residues. J was trimmed by 5 bases and V by 3 bases; bases with no gene match: 3. This CDR3 reads CASSFRLAGGNNEQFF. The CDR3 bases are TGTGCCAGCAGCTTTCGACTAGCGGGGGGGAACAATGAGCAGTTCTTC.

V gene TRBV14 combines with J gene TRBJ2-1; TRBD2 might be the D (5 bases). V lost 1 base and J lost 12, with 16 bases in between. CDR1 and CDR2 (germline): SGHDN, FVKESK. This CDR3 has 14 amino acids. The CDR3 DNA is TGTGCCAGCAGCCAAGGACTATCGGGTGGTAGGCAGTTCTTC. It translates to CASSQGLSGGRQFF.

The chain employs TRBV12-3 or TRBV12-4 and TRBJ2-3, with D uncertain. The CDR3 consists of 13 residues. Trimming pared 0 bases from V and 4 bases from J, leaving 5 bases between. The CDR3 nucleotides read TGTGCCAGCAGTTTAGCTTCTCCAGATACGCAGTATTTT. It translates to CASSLASPDTQYF.